A single sample is the source of the 12 T cell receptor beta chains below, sequenced in a study of blood T cells in healthy people across ages. Through a sample-barcoded 5' primer and a J-beta primer mix, a second PCR was run for about 7 to 12 cycles. TCRdb reprocessed the 5' RACE reads with MiXCR, giving one entry per CDR3 protein. The table includes some 700,000 distinct CDR3 sequences, 22% detected once. The sequencing sample was made of blood. These receptors were collected from a man between 65 and 79 years old in good health.

This clonotype was detected only a few times. The chain uses TRBV7-6 and TRBJ2-5; 7 bases line up with TRBD1. The CDR3 contains 14 residues. V lost 5 bases and J lost 5; bases outside the gene matches: 8. Germline V gives CDR1 SGHVS, CDR2 FNYEAQ. The CDR3 DNA reads TGTGCCAGCAGCCCTTTGACAGGGTGGGAGACCCAGTACTTC. Encoded protein: CASSPLTGWETQYF.

The V gene is TRBV6-2 or TRBV6-3, the J gene TRBJ1-3; D perhaps matches TRBD1 (6 bases). V gave up 6 bases and J gave up 3 bases, with 15 bases separating them. Germline CDR1 MNHEY, CDR2 SVGEGT. This CDR3 is built from 15 residues. CDR3 coding DNA: TGTGCCAGCAGACCCGACAACAGGGATGGAAACACCATATATTTT. Protein sequence: CASRPDNRDGNTIYF.

The chain carries TRBV27 and TRBJ1-5; TRBD1 aligns across 9 bases. The CDR3 length is 14 residues. Germline CDR1 reads MNHEY; CDR2 reads SMNVEV (reference sequence). V dropped 5 bases and J dropped 8; count of bases not matched to a gene: 7. The CDR3 DNA is TGTGCCAGCAGTCCGGGACAGGGTAAGGAGCCCCAGCATTTT. This sequence encodes CASSPGQGKEPQHF.

This clonotype was seen only a few times. The V and J genes are TRBV12-3 or TRBV12-4 and TRBJ2-1; weak D call: TRBD1 (6 bases). V lost 5 bases and J lost 9, with 11 bases in between. This CDR3 is 12 amino acids long. CDR3 region: CASSQQGPEQFF. The CDR3 nucleotides read TGTGCCAGCAGTCAACAGGGTCCTGAGCAGTTCTTC.

This clonotype turned up a few times. The V gene is TRBV3-1, the J gene TRBJ2-3; 11 bases align to TRBD2. The CDR3 runs 13 residues. Germline CDR1 reads LGHDT; CDR2 reads YNNKEL (reference sequence). The ends lost 3 bases at V and 8 bases at J; junction bases unmatched: 1. CDR3 sequence (DNA): TGTGCCAGCAGCCAGACTAGCGGGGCTACGCAGTATTTT. It is translated as CASSQTSGATQYF.

This clonotype was recorded at least ten times. The V call is TRBV2, the J call TRBJ2-5; D perhaps matches TRBD2 (6 bases). Trimming shortened V by 4 bases and J by 2 bases, and 11 bases separated the two germline ends. The CDR3 sequence is 14 residues long. Looked up from germline, CDR1 is SNHLY and CDR2 is FYNNEI. CDR3 amino acids: CASSASSGQETQYF. DNA for the CDR3: TGTGCCAGCAGTGCGAGTAGCGGACAAGAGACCCAGTACTTC.

The chain links TRBV30 to TRBJ2-5; D possibly corresponds to TRBD2 (6 bases). Deletions cut 4 bases from V and 2 bases from J, with 11 bases between. CDR1 and CDR2 (germline): GTSNPN, SVGIG (reference sequence). This CDR3 comprises 13 residues. The CDR3, as DNA: TGTGCCTGGAATGGCGGGGCTCAAGAGACCCAGTACTTC. Translated: CAWNGGAQETQYF.

In its sample, this clonotype was seen a few times. The chain is built from TRBV5-5 and TRBJ2-5; D not resolved. The J call may be in error: the DNA end matches TRBJ2-1 better. The V gene's germline CDR1 is SGHKS and CDR2 YYEKEE (reference sequence). The CDR3 sequence is 13 residues long. CDR3 amino acids: CASSLLELNEQFF. CDR3 in DNA: TGTGCCAGCAGCTTGTTAGAATTAAATGAGCAGTTCTTC.

This clonotype has more than one count but fewer than ten. The chain joins TRBV6-5 to TRBJ1-1, with 8 bases identical to TRBD1. In germline, CDR1 is MNHEY, CDR2 SVGAGI. The CDR3 length is 13 residues. J gave up 11 bases and V 5 bases, and 10 bases lay outside the gene matches. The chain's CDR3 is CASSTLGQGVAFF. The CDR3 nucleotides read TGTGCCAGCAGTACACTCGGACAGGGAGTGGCTTTCTTT.

The V call is TRBV11-2, the J call TRBJ2-5, with TRBD2 matching 10 bases. The DNA end is a closer match to TRBJ2-1, so the J assignment may be wrong. This CDR3 region has 14 residues. CDR1 is SGHAT, CDR2 FQNNGV, per germline. CDR3 DNA sequence: TGTGCCAGCAGCTTAGCTAGCGGGAGTAATGAGCAGTTCTTC. Translation gives CASSLASGSNEQFF.

The V gene is TRBV10-3, the J gene TRBJ2-1; no definite D call. Germline V gene sequence: CDR1 ENHRY, CDR2 SYGVKD. V lost 3 bases, J lost 8 bases, and 5 bases lay in between. This CDR3 has 11 residues. The CDR3 DNA is TGTGCCATCAGTGATTGGCATGAGCAGTTCTTC. Its protein product is CAISDWHEQFF.

This rearrangement joins TRBV20-1 to TRBJ2-5; 15 bases are shared with TRBD2. With the DNA end fitting TRBJ2-1 better, the J assignment may be wrong. Germline CDR1 DFQATT, CDR2 SNEGSKA (reference sequence). CDR3 size: 16 residues. The CDR3 here is CSATTGTSGGYNEQFF. The DNA of the CDR3 is TGCAGTGCAACAACCGGGACTAGCGGGGGGTACAATGAGCAGTTCTTC.